What follows describes a single T cell receptor (beta chain). The CDR3 consists of 15 residues. With 8 bases clipped from V and 5 bases from J, the junction kept 13 bases outside the gene matches. Germline V gives CDR1 SNHLY, CDR2 FYNNEI. Generated by immunoSEQ multiplex PCR, the TCRdb table keeps only in-frame clones and is missing some. This table holds roughly 2 million clones, approximately 94% found once. This sample was taken from a study of shared clonotypes between healthy human individuals. The receptor comes from a man between 18 and 29 years old in good health. Input material: naive CD4+ T cells sorted from blood. Noted subset: CD45RA+ positively selected. The gene calls are TRBV2 and TRBJ1-2; the match to TRBD1 covers 8 bases. The CDR3 DNA follows: TGTGCCAGCCTCCAGGGGACCGGGACAGGTTATGGCTACACCTTC. It is translated as CASLQGTGTGYGYTF.